These T cell receptor beta chains were read from a single sample in a study of T cell changes during pregnancy in multiple sclerosis. Produced via immunoSEQ multiplex PCR; TCRdb's table is partial and in-frame only. The sample holds roughly 40,000 clones, 85% to 95% seen once. The specimen was CD4+ T cells from peripheral blood mononuclear cells, collected before pregnancy. Receptors were obtained from a female donor with multiple sclerosis, enrolled in a pregnancy study. CDR3s include the opening cysteine and the closing phenylalanine or tryptophan. The D gene is left open where the match is weak. The size of a clone is reported for some rows only, either as once, few or many, or as a class for expanded clones.

d_call,j_call,clone_size,v_call,cdr3_nt,cdr3_aa
TRBD1,TRBJ2-5,NA,TRBV28,TGTGCCAGCAGACTCTCCGACAGGGGTCAAGAGACCCAGTACTTC,CASRLSDRGQETQYF
NA,TRBJ2-7,NA,TRBV27,TGTGCCAGCAGTTCTCCTCGGGACTTCCGGACCTACGAGCAGTACTTC,CASSSPRDFRTYEQYF
NA,TRBJ2-5,NA,TRBV5-1,TGCGCCAGCAGGGGAGGGGGGCTAGCTGTGGAGACCCAGTACTTC,CASRGGGLAVETQYF
NA,TRBJ2-2,NA,TRBV21-1,TGTGCCAGCAGCAATATAAGCGGGAGGGCTGACACCGGGGAGCTGTTTTTT,CASSNISGRADTGELFF
TRBD1,TRBJ2-2,NA,TRBV19,TGTGCCAGTAGTAGTACAGGGGGTAGCGGCGGGGAGCTGTTTTTT,CASSSTGGSGGELFF
NA,TRBJ2-7,NA,TRBV11-2,TGTGCCAGCAGCTCGGCCGGGACCCGGGGACAAGCCTACGAGCAGTACTTC,CASSSAGTRGQAYEQYF
TRBD2,TRBJ2-1,NA,TRBV5-4,TGTGCCAGCAGCTACTCAGCGGGGAGGGGAAATGAGCAGTTCTTC,CASSYSAGRGNEQFF
TRBD1,TRBJ1-2,NA,TRBV28,TGTGCCAGCAGTTTATTACAGGGGCCGGGCTACACCTTC,CASSLLQGPGYTF
TRBD2,TRBJ2-1,once,TRBV28,TGTGCCAGCAGTTTTGCTAGCGGGAGCTACAATGAGCAGTTCTTC,CASSFASGSYNEQFF
TRBD1,TRBJ1-6,NA,TRBV5-1,TGCGCCAGCAGCCCGGGACAGAATAATTCACCCCTCCACTTT,CASSPGQNNSPLHF
TRBD1,TRBJ1-2,NA,TRBV25-1,TGTGCCAGCAGTCAATGGACAGGGGGCTTGTTCCGTGGCTACACCTTC,CASSQWTGGLFRGYTF
TRBD1,TRBJ1-5,NA,TRBV2,TGTGCCAGCAGGCTGGACAGGGGCAATCAGCCCCAGCATTTT,CASRLDRGNQPQHF
NA,TRBJ1-1,once,TRBV19,TGTGCCAGTAGTTCCCGGGGGTTACGTGAAGCTTTCTTT,CASSSRGLREAFF
NA,TRBJ2-1,NA,TRBV5-4,TGTGCCAGCAGCTTGTCTAGGGGGAGCTCCTACAATGAGCAGTTCTTC,CASSLSRGSSYNEQFF
TRBD2,TRBJ2-3,once,TRBV7-8,TGTGCCAGCACCTCACTAGCGGGAGGGAGTACAGATACGCAGTATTTT,CASTSLAGGSTDTQYF
NA,TRBJ2-5,NA,TRBV7-2,TGTGCCTGCGGTAGGGAGGTGCGAGAGACCCAGTACTTC,CACGREVRETQYF
TRBD1,TRBJ1-1,NA,TRBV28,TGTGCCAGTCAGGGGGCGGGGATGAACACTGAAGCTTTCTTT,CASQGAGMNTEAFF
TRBD2,TRBJ2-5,NA,TRBV15,TGTGCCACCAGCAGGAGACTAGCGGGAAAAGAGACCCAGTACTTC,CATSRRLAGKETQYF
TRBD1,TRBJ2-5,NA,TRBV19,TGTGCCAGTAGTTCCGGGACAGGGAAAGAGACCCAGTACTTC,CASSSGTGKETQYF
NA,TRBJ2-3,few,TRBV29-1,TGCAGCGTTGAAGACGGGATTTTT,CSVEDGIF
NA,TRBJ2-2,once,TRBV5-1,TGCGCCAGCAGGAGAGACTCTAACACCGGGGAGCTGTTTTTT,CASRRDSNTGELFF
TRBD2,TRBJ2-7,NA,TRBV11-3,TGTGCCAGCAGCTTAGGCGGGAGCTCCTACGAGCAGTACTTC,CASSLGGSSYEQYF
TRBD1,TRBJ2-7,NA,TRBV27,TGTGCCAGCAGTTCAAGTACCGGGACAGGTTACGAGCAGTACTTC,CASSSSTGTGYEQYF
TRBD2,TRBJ2-2,once,TRBV7-2,TGTGCCAGCAGCCCGTCGAGGCTAGCGGGAGACACCGGGGAGCTGTTTTTT,CASSPSRLAGDTGELFF
TRBD1,TRBJ1-4,NA,TRBV11-1,TGTGCCAGCAGCTTAAAGTCGGCAGGGGGCGGAGGAAAACTGTTTTTT,CASSLKSAGGGGKLFF
TRBD2,TRBJ2-1,NA,TRBV19,TGTGCCAGTAGTGTTCAAGGAGCGGGAGTCTACAATGAGCAGTTCTTC,CASSVQGAGVYNEQFF
TRBD2,TRBJ2-3,NA,TRBV10-3,TGTGCCATCAGTGACGGGAGGCTAGCGGGACCAGTTTATACGCAGTATTTT,CAISDGRLAGPVYTQYF
NA,TRBJ2-6,NA,TRBV6-1,TGTGCCAGCAGTGAGCTGGGGCATGGGGCCAACGTCCTGACTTTC,CASSELGHGANVLTF
TRBD2,TRBJ2-3,NA,TRBV7-9,TGTGCCAGCAGCCCCGGGGGGGGTTGGGCAGATACGCAGTATTTT,CASSPGGGWADTQYF
NA,TRBJ2-5,NA,TRBV28,TGTGCCAGCAGCCACCCGGGATGGAGGGGAGAGACCCAGTACTTC,CASSHPGWRGETQYF
NA,TRBJ1-5,once,TRBV18,TGTGCCAGCTCACCAGCGACGGGGAATCAGCCCCAGCATTTT,CASSPATGNQPQHF
NA,TRBJ2-7,NA,TRBV28,TGTGCCAGCAGTTTATTACTGGGCCGGCAGTACTTC,CASSLLLGRQYF
NA,TRBJ1-1,NA,TRBV6-5,TGTGCCAGCAGTTACGAAAGTAGGAACACTGAAGCTTTCTTT,CASSYESRNTEAFF
TRBD2,TRBJ2-1,NA,TRBV10-3,TGTGCCATCACCCAAGCGGGAAACTACAATGAGCAGTTCTTC,CAITQAGNYNEQFF
NA,TRBJ2-3,NA,TRBV11-2,TGTGCCAGCAGCTTAGTGGGACTCAGCACAGATACGCAGTATTTT,CASSLVGLSTDTQYF
NA,TRBJ2-2,NA,TRBV2,TGTGCCAGCGGACAGTTTAACGCCGGGGAGCTGTTTTTT,CASGQFNAGELFF
TRBD2,TRBJ2-7,NA,TRBV29-1,TGCAGCGCGGGAGGGGCTGGGGCTCACGAGCAGTACTTC,CSAGGAGAHEQYF
NA,TRBJ1-1,few,TRBV10-3,TGTGCCATCAGTGCCCTGGACAGCATGAACACTGAAGCTTTCTTT,CAISALDSMNTEAFF
TRBD2,TRBJ2-1,NA,TRBV30,TGTGCCTGGAGACTAGCGGGAGGGCCCCGAGAGCAGTTCTTC,CAWRLAGGPREQFF
TRBD1,TRBJ1-5,NA,TRBV2,TGTGCCAGCAGTCCGGACAGGGGAGGGAGCGGCAATCAGCCCCAGCATTTT,CASSPDRGGSGNQPQHF
NA,TRBJ2-1,NA,TRBV6-5,TGTGCCAGCATCGAATTCGGTGAGCAGTTCTTC,CASIEFGEQFF
TRBD2,TRBJ2-7,NA,TRBV7-8,TGTGCCAGCAGCTTACTGGCGGGAGGCTTCGGGGAGCAGTACTTC,CASSLLAGGFGEQYF
TRBD1,TRBJ1-1,NA,TRBV11-1,TGTGCCAGCAGCCGGGGGACAGGGTGGAACACTGAAGCTTTCTTT,CASSRGTGWNTEAFF
TRBD2,TRBJ2-5,NA,TRBV7-8,TGTGCCAGCAGCTTCCCCTCGACTAGCGGCCGAGGGACCCAGTACTTC,CASSFPSTSGRGTQYF
TRBD2,TRBJ2-5,NA,TRBV5-4,TGTGCCAGCAGCTTGGAGGCGGGAGGCCAAGAGACCCAGTACTTC,CASSLEAGGQETQYF
NA,TRBJ2-3,NA,TRBV2,TGTGCCAGCAGTGCTACAGGGTTCTCAGATACGCAGTATTTT,CASSATGFSDTQYF
TRBD1,TRBJ2-3,once,TRBV28,TGTGCCAGCAAGGGCCCGGGACAGGGATTAGATACGCAGTATTTT,CASKGPGQGLDTQYF
NA,TRBJ2-7,NA,TRBV11-2,TGTGCCAGCAGCTTCAGCGAGAGCTCCTACGAGCAGTACTTC,CASSFSESSYEQYF
TRBD2,TRBJ2-7,NA,TRBV29-1,TGCAGCGTACACACTAGCGGGACCCTCTACGAGCAGTACTTC,CSVHTSGTLYEQYF
NA,TRBJ1-2,NA,TRBV27,TGTGCCAGCAGTGAGGCCCAGGGGCGCGGTGGCTACACCTTC,CASSEAQGRGGYTF
TRBD1,TRBJ2-5,NA,TRBV6-5,TGTGCCAGCAATCCCCGGGACAGGGTTTGGGAGACCCAGTACTTC,CASNPRDRVWETQYF
NA,TRBJ2-5,NA,TRBV27,TGTGCCAGCAGTTTAGATTTCCCCGGACGGGGGGCGGGAGACGAGACCCAGTACTTC,CASSLDFPGRGAGDETQYF